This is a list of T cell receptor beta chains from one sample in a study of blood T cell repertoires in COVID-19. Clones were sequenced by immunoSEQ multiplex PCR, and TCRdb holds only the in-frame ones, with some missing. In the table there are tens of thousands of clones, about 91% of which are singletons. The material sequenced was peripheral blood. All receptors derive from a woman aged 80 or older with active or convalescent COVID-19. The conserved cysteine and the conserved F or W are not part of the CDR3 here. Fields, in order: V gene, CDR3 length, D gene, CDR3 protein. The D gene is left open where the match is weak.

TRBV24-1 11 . ATSDPGMIGYT
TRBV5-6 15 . ASSLITRDTWRETQY
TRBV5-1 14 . ASSLDGSPIQETQY
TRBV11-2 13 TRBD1 ASSLERGRNSPLH
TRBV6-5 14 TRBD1 ASSYRARTGGTEAF
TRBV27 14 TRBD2 ASSLWSSGTVNEQF
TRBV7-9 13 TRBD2 ASSLSGGNAGELF
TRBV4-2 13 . ASSQGGRRNTEAF
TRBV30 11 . AWSTSGAYEQY
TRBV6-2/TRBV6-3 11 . ASSGAGITEAF
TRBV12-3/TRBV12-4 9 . ASSSGETQY
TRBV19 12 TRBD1 ATSRDRVTGELF
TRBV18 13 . ASSPNFKDGDGYT
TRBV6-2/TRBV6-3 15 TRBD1 ASSPIPPGQGQETQY
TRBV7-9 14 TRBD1 ASSLVRTGGNSPLH
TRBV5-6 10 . ASSSNNEKLF
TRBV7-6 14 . ASSFRQWGYTDTQY
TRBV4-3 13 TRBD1 ASSHQQGLNTEAF
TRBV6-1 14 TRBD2 ASSGAGAGTYNEQF
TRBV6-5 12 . ASRRSGRNTEAF
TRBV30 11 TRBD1 AYTTGGNQPQH
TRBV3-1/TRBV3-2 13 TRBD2 ASSQVGLAYNEQF
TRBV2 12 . ASSEVGRGDGYT
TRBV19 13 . ASSISFATNEKLF
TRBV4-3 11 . ASSRDTREPQH
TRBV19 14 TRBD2 ASSLRSGGFYNEQF